These 10 T cell receptor beta chains originate from one sample sequenced in a study of PD-1 blockade in classical Hodgkin lymphoma. Each patient relapsed following autologous stem cell transplantation, and prior brentuximab vedotin exposure differed. Libraries were prepared by immunoSEQ multiplex PCR; TCRdb keeps only in-frame clonotypes and omits some of them. The table lists fewer than 100,000 clones, 75% to 90% of them singletons. Sequencing used peripheral blood mononuclear cells (PBMCs), obtained at baseline. The receptor set was obtained from a human donor with classical Hodgkin lymphoma.

The chain links TRBV5-8 to TRBJ1-2, with D possibly TRBD1 on 6 matching bases. The CDR3 has 15 residues. CDR1 and CDR2 from the germline V gene are SGHTS and YDEGEE. V was pared by 4 bases and J by 6 bases, with 19 bases between. The DNA for the CDR3 is TGTGCCAGCAGCCGAGGGACTCCAGGGGTTGATGGCTACACCTTC. This translates into CASSRGTPGVDGYTF. Complete variable domain (other parts from reference TRBV5-8 and TRBJ1-2): EAGVTQSPTHLIKTRGQQATLRCSPISGHTSVYWYQQALGLGLQFLLWYDEGEERNRGNFPPRFSGRQFPNYSSELNVNALELEDSALYLCASSRGTPGVDGYTFGSGTRLTVV.

This chain connects TRBV19 to TRBJ1-1, with no clear D. The CDR3 loop spans 14 amino acids. Trimming pared 6 bases from V and 1 base from J, leaving 12 bases between. The germline V gene has CDR1 LNHDA and CDR2 SQIVND (reference sequence). The CDR3 region has the DNA TGTGCCAGTAGAATCCGGGCGGCGAACACTGAAGCTTTCTTT. It translates to CASRIRAANTEAFF.

The chain combines TRBV10-3 with TRBJ1-3; no reliable D call. CDR3 length: 11 residues. V was trimmed by 8 bases and J by 9 bases, leaving 11 bases between them. Germline CDR1 ENHRY, CDR2 SYGVKD. The CDR3 DNA reads TGTGCCATCTCAAGGGCTGGCACCATATATTTT. It is translated as CAISRAGTIYF.

This chain joins TRBV10-3 and TRBJ2-7; 10 nucleotides agree with TRBD2. V trimming: 6 bases; J trimming: 5 bases; junction bases outside the gene matches: 7. The CDR3 is made up of 14 amino acids. Germline CDR1 reads ENHRY; CDR2 reads SYGVKD. The CDR3 reads CAIRGAGGLHEQYF. In DNA form, the CDR3 reads TGTGCCATCAGGGGAGCGGGAGGGCTCCACGAGCAGTACTTC.

J is TRBJ2-1 and V is TRBV4-1, with D possibly TRBD1 on 6 matching bases. The ends were cut back, 4 bases at V and 0 bases at J, with 16 bases in the middle. Germline values: CDR1 MGHRA, CDR2 YSYEKL. This CDR3 contains 17 residues. CDR3 bases: TGCGCCAGCAGCCCATCGCAGGGGTTGAGCTCCTACAATGAGCAGTTCTTC. Its protein is CASSPSQGLSSYNEQFF.

Turning to this clone: The same CDR3 is also encoded by other DNA sequences in this sample. The chain's CDR3 is CASSTQGNTEAFF. CDR3 nucleotides: TGTGCCAGTAGTACTCAGGGAAACACTGAAGCTTTCTTT. The gene calls are TRBV19 and TRBJ1-1, with D tentatively TRBD1 (5 bases). V dropped 4 bases and J dropped 2 bases, with 8 bases sitting between them. The CDR3 contains 13 residues. Germline loops: CDR1 LNHDA, CDR2 SQIVND (reference sequence).

V and J are TRBV2 and TRBJ1-3; 8 bases map to TRBD1. The junction had 3 bases not matched to a gene; V was cut back by 6 bases and J by 8 bases. Germline V gene sequence: CDR1 SNHLY, CDR2 FYNNEI. The CDR3 runs 12 residues. The CDR3 DNA follows: TGTGCCAGCAGCGGACAGGGCCACACCATATATTTT. It yields the protein CASSGQGHTIYF.

The rearrangement links TRBV6-5 to TRBJ1-1, with TRBD1 matching over 7 bases. The J segment lost 1 base and the V segment lost 6 bases, leaving 8 bases of the junction unmatched. In germline, CDR1 is MNHEY, CDR2 SVGAGI. The CDR3 runs 15 residues. The CDR3 protein is CASRSRTGKNTEAFF. The CDR3 DNA reads TGTGCCAGCAGATCCAGGACAGGCAAGAACACTGAAGCTTTCTTT.

The chain links TRBV6-1 to TRBJ2-7; possible D gene TRBD2, 5 bases. Germline CDR1 and CDR2: MNHNS and SASEGT. This CDR3 spans 13 amino acids. V was clipped by 8 bases and J by 3 bases, with 14 bases between them. The DNA for the CDR3 is TGTGCCAGCTGTGGTAGCGCGCTCTACGAGCAGTACTTC. Its translation is CASCGSALYEQYF.

The table lists this clone with a count of one. The chain recombines TRBV18 with TRBJ1-1, with 8 bases aligning to TRBD1. This CDR3 has 17 residues. Germline assignment: CDR1 KGHSH and CDR2 LQKENI. V dropped 4 bases and J dropped 1; count of bases not matched to a gene: 11. The CDR3 region is CASSLDTGGSWNTEAFF. The CDR3 DNA follows: TGTGCCAGCTCACTTGACACAGGGGGATCTTGGAACACTGAAGCTTTCTTT. The full variable domain, rest sourced from reference TRBV18 and TRBJ1-1, is NAGVMQNPRHLVRRRGQEARLRCSPMKGHSHVYWYRQLPEEGLKFMVYLQKENIIDESGMPKERFSAEFPKEGPSILRIQQVVRGDSAAYFCASSLDTGGSWNTEAFFGQGTRLTVV.